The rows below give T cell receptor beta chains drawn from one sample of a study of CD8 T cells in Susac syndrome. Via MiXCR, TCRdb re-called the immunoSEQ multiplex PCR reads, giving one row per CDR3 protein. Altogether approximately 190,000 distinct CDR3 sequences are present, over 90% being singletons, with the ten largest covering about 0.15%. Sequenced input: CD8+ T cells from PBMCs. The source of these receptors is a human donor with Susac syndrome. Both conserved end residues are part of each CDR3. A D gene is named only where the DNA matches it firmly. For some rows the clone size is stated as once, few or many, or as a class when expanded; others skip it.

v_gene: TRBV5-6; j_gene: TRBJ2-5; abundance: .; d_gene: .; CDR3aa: CASSRPGAETQYF; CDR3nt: TGTGCCAGCAGCCGGCCCGGGGCAGAGACCCAGTACTTC
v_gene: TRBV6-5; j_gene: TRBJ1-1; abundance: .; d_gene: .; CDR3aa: CASRTAGSEAFF; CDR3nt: TGTGCCAGCAGGACGGCGGGCTCTGAAGCTTTCTTT
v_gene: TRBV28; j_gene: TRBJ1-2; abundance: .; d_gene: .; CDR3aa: CASNGPEEISLGYTF; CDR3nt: TGTGCCAGCAACGGGCCTGAAGAAATCTCGCTGGGCTACACCTTC
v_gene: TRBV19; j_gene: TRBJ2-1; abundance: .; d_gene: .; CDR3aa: CASSIGGWKDNEQFF; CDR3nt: TGTGCCAGTAGTATAGGCGGCTGGAAGGACAATGAGCAGTTCTTC
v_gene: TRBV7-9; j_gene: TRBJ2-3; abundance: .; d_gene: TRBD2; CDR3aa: CASSLIGLAGVPQYF; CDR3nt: TGTGCCAGCAGCCTCATTGGACTAGCGGGAGTCCCGCAGTATTTT
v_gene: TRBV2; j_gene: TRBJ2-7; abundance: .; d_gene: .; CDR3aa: CASSEGARYEQYF; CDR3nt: TGTGCCAGCAGTGAAGGGGCCCGCTACGAGCAGTACTTC
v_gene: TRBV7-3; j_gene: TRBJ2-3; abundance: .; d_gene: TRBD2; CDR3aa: CASSLIASGGDTQYF; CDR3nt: TGTGCCAGCAGCTTAATAGCTAGCGGGGGTGATACGCAGTATTTT
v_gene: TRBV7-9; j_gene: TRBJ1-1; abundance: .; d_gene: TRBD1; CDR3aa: CASSHRDSMNTEAFF; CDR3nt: TGTGCCAGCAGCCACCGGGACAGCATGAACACTGAAGCTTTCTTT
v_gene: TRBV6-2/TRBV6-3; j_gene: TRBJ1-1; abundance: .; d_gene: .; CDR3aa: CASKQGHNMNTEAFF; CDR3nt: TGTGCCAGCAAACAGGGCCATAACATGAACACTGAAGCTTTCTTT
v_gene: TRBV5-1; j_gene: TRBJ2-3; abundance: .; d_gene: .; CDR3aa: CASSLAETGSDTQYF; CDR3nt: TGCGCCAGCAGCTTGGCAGAAACAGGGTCAGATACGCAGTATTTT
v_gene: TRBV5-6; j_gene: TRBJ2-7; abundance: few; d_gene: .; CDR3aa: CASSLRGGYEQYF; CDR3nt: TGTGCCAGCAGCCTTCGGGGAGGCTACGAGCAGTACTTC
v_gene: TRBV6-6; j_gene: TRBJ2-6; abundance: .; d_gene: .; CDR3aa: CASTTGFGANVLTF; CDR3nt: TGTGCCAGCACCACAGGGTTTGGGGCCAACGTCCTGACTTTC
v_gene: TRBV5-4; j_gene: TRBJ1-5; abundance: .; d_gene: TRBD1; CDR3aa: CASSTDRGNQPQHF; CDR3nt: TGTGCCAGCAGCACGGACAGGGGGAATCAGCCCCAGCATTTT
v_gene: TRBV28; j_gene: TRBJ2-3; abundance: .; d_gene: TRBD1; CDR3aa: CASSPGQGRTDTQYF; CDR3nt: TGTGCCAGCAGTCCTGGACAGGGGAGGACAGATACGCAGTATTTT
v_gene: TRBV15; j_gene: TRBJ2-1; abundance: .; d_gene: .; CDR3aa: CATSRAKNGVYNEQFF; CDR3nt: TGTGCCACCAGCAGAGCCAAAAACGGGGTATACAATGAGCAGTTCTTC
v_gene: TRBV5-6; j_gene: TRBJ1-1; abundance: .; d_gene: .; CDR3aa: CASSSGHSLSVAFF; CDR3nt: TGTGCCAGCAGTTCAGGACACAGCCTTTCGGTAGCTTTCTTT
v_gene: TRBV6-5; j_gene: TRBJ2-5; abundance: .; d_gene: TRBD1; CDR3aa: CASSQGQQQETQYF; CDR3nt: TGTGCCAGCAGCCAGGGACAGCAACAAGAGACCCAGTACTTC
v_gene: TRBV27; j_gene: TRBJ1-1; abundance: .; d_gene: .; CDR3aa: CASSAPPGTARGGTEAFF; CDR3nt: TGTGCCAGCAGCGCCCCCCCCGGGACGGCACGTGGGGGCACTGAAGCTTTCTTT
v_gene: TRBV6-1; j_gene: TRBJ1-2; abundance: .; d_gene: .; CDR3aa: CASSDLDGEDLNYGYTF; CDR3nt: TGTGCCAGCAGTGACCTTGACGGGGAAGATTTAAACTATGGCTACACCTTC
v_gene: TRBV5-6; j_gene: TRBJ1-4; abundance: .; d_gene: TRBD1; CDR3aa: CASSLRRGTATGKLFF; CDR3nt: TGTGCCAGCAGCTTGAGAAGGGGGACAGCGACAGGGAAACTGTTTTTT
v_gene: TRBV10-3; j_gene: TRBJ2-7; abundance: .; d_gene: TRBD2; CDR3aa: CAISWTSGAYEQYF; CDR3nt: TGTGCCATCAGTTGGACTAGCGGCGCCTACGAGCAGTACTTC
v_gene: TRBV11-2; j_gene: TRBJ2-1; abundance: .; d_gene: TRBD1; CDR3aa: CASSLTGFNEQFF; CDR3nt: TGTGCCAGCAGCTTGACAGGGTTCAATGAGCAGTTCTTC
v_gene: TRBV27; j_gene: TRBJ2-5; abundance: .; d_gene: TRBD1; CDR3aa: CASSPFLGQGVEETQYF; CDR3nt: TGTGCCAGCAGTCCATTCCTCGGACAGGGGGTAGAAGAGACCCAGTACTTC
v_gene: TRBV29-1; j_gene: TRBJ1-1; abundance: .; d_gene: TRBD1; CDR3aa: CSVGGGQGVKGAFF; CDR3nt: TGCAGCGTGGGGGGTGGACAGGGCGTCAAGGGAGCTTTCTTT
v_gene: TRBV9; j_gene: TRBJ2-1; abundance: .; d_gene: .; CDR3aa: CASSVGVADNEQFF; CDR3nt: TGTGCCAGCAGCGTAGGGGTAGCGGACAATGAGCAGTTCTTC
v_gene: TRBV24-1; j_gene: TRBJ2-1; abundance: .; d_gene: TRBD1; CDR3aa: CATSEAGGNEQFF; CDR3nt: TGTGCCACCAGTGAGGCAGGGGGCAATGAGCAGTTCTTC
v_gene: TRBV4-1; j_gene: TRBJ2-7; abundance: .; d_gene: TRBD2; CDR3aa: CASSQDPGTTSEQYF; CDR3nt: TGCGCCAGCAGCCAAGATCCCGGGACTACCTCCGAGCAGTACTTC
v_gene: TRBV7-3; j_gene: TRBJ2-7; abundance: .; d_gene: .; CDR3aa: CASSLGPLGLSSYEQYF; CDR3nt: TGTGCCAGCAGCCTCGGGCCCTTAGGATTAAGCTCCTACGAGCAGTACTTC
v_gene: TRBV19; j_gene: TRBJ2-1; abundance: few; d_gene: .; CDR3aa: CASSLGLSSYNEQFF; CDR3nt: TGTGCCAGTAGTCTTGGGCTGAGCTCCTACAATGAGCAGTTCTTC
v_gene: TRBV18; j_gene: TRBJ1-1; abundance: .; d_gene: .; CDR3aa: CASSPPGLHEAFF; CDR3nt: TGTGCCAGCTCACCACCGGGTTTACATGAAGCTTTCTTT
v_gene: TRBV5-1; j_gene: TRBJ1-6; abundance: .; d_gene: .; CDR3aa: CASSLTGSSPLHF; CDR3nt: TGCGCCAGCAGCTTGACAGGGTCCTCACCCCTCCACTTT
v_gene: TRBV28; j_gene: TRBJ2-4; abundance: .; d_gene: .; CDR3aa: CASSLTGTEEYF; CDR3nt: TGTGCCAGCAGTTTGACCGGGACCGAAGAGTACTTC
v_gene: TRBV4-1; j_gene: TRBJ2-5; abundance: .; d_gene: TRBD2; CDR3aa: CASSLLAGIETQYF; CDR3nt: TGCGCCAGCAGCCTACTAGCGGGGATAGAGACCCAGTACTTC
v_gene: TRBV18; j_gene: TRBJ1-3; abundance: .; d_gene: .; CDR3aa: CASSPQTADSGNTIYF; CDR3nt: TGTGCCAGCTCACCTCAGACTGCCGACTCTGGAAACACCATATATTTT
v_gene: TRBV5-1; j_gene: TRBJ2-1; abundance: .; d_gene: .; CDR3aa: CASSFGQGNEQFF; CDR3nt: TGCGCCAGCAGCTTCGGGCAGGGGAATGAGCAGTTCTTC
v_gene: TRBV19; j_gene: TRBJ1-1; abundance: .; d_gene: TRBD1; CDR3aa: CASSRGQGVSTEAFF; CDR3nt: TGTGCCAGTAGTAGAGGACAGGGCGTGAGTACTGAAGCTTTCTTT
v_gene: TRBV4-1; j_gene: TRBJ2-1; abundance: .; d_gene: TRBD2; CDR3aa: CASSLGGIPSSYNEQFF; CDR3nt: TGCGCCAGCAGCCTGGGGGGGATCCCGAGCTCCTACAATGAGCAGTTCTTC
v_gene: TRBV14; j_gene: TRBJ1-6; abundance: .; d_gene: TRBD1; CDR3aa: CASSQGFGTGDSPLHF; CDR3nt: TGTGCCAGCAGCCAAGGGTTTGGGACAGGCGATTCACCCCTCCACTTT
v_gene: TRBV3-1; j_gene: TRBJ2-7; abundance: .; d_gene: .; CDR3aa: CASSQGRGGYEQYF; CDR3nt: TGTGCCAGCAGCCAAGGACGCGGAGGGTACGAGCAGTACTTC
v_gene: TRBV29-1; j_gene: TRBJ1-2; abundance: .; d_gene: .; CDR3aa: CSVVDGFGYTF; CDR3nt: TGCAGCGTTGTGGACGGTTTTGGCTACACCTTC
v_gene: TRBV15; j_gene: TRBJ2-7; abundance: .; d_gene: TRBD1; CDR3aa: CATSRDGQGADYEQYF; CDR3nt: TGTGCCACCAGCAGAGATGGACAGGGGGCGGACTACGAGCAGTACTTC
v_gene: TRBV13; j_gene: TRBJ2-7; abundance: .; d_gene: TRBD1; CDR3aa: CASSLGGRDSYEQYF; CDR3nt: TGTGCCAGCAGCTTAGGAGGTCGGGACAGCTACGAGCAGTACTTC
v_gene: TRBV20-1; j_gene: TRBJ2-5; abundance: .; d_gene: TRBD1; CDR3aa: CSAKTGVQETQYF; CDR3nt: TGCAGTGCTAAGACAGGGGTTCAAGAGACCCAGTACTTC
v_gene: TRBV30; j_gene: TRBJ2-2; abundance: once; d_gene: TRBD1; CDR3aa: CAWTRPPDRAGELFF; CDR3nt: TGTGCCTGGACACGACCTCCTGACAGGGCCGGGGAGCTGTTTTTT
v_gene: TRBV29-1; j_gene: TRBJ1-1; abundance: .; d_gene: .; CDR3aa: CSVDVLGDTEAFF; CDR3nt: TGCAGCGTTGACGTGCTAGGGGACACTGAAGCTTTCTTT
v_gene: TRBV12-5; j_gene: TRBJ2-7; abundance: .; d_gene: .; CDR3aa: CASGLSGTTYEQYF; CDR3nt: TGTGCTAGTGGTTTGTCGGGAACGACCTACGAGCAGTACTTC
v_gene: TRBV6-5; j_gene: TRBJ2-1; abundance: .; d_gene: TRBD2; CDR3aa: CASSLSGGGHNEQFF; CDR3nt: TGTGCCAGCAGTCTTAGCGGGGGGGGCCACAATGAGCAGTTCTTC
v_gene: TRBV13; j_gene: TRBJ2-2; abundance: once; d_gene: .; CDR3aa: CASSLISTGELFF; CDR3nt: TGTGCCAGCAGCCTCATAAGCACCGGGGAGCTGTTTTTT
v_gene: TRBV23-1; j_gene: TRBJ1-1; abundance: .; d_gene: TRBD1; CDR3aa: CASSHSEGGQGGSEAFF; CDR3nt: TGCGCCAGCAGTCACTCCGAGGGCGGACAGGGTGGATCTGAAGCTTTCTTT
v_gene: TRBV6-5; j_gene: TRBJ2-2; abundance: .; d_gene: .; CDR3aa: CASSYNGDFAGELFF; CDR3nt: TGTGCCAGCAGTTACAACGGGGATTTTGCCGGGGAGCTGTTTTTT
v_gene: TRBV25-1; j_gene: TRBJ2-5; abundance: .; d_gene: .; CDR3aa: CASSSHDQGDLAYF; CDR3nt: TGTGCCAGCAGTAGCCACGATCAGGGTGATCTCGCGTACTTC
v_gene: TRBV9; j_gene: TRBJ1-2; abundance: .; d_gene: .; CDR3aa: CASSVGGDYGYTF; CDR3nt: TGTGCCAGCAGCGTAGGGGGCGACTATGGCTACACCTTC
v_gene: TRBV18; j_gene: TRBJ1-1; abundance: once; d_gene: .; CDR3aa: CASSLRGTLNTEAFF; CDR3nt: TGTGCCAGCTCACTGAGAGGGACATTGAACACTGAAGCTTTCTTT
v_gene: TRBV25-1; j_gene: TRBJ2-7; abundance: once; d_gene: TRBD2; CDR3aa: CASSESQRGAGPTFYEQYF; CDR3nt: TGTGCCAGCAGTGAATCCCAGCGGGGGGCTGGACCGACATTCTACGAGCAGTACTTC
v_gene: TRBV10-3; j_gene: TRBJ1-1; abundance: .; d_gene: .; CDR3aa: CAISELKDSRNTEAFF; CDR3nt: TGTGCCATCAGTGAGCTTAAGGACTCCCGGAACACTGAAGCTTTCTTT
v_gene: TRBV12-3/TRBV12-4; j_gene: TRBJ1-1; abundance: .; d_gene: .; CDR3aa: CASSLTAMNTEAFF; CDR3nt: TGTGCCAGCAGTTTGACAGCCATGAACACTGAAGCTTTCTTT
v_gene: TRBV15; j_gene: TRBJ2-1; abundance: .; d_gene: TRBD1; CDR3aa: CATSSPGGQWYNEQFF; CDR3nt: TGTGCCACCAGCTCCCCAGGGGGTCAGTGGTACAATGAGCAGTTCTTC
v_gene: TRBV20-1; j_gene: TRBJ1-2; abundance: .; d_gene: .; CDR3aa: CSANLLEDYGYTF; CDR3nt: TGCAGTGCCAACCTCCTTGAGGACTATGGCTACACCTTC